This entry lists 30 T cell receptor beta chains sequenced from one sample in a study of CD8+CD57+ T cells in acquired aplastic anemia. Researchers used genomic DNA as the template to profile TCR beta VDJ and CDR3. One entry per CDR3 protein results from TCRdb running MiXCR on the reads. The repertoire holds over 35,000 distinct CDR3 sequences, with approximately 67% as singletons. Sequencing was carried out using sorted CD4+, CD8+, or CD8+CD57+ T cells (not recorded which) from PBMCs. The receptors come from a human donor in good health, serving as a control.

This clonotype was recorded once. The rearrangement joins TRBV2 to TRBJ1-6; D gene ambiguous. V dropped 1 base and J dropped 5 bases, with 6 bases sitting between them. Germline V lookup: CDR1 SNHLY, CDR2 FYNNEI. The CDR3 has 14 residues. Written as DNA, the CDR3 is TGTGCCAGCAGTGAAGGGAACCATAATTCACCCCTCCACTTT. Its translation: CASSEGNHNSPLHF.

This clonotype came up many times. V gene TRBV19 combines with J gene TRBJ1-1; D is unclear. This CDR3 has 15 residues. Germline values: CDR1 LNHDA, CDR2 SQIVND (reference sequence). V was shortened by 4 bases and J by 5 bases, with 17 bases between the two germline ends. The CDR3 nucleotides are TGTGCCAGTAGTACAACCCCGTCTCTGGGTACTGAAGCTTTCTTT. Amino acid sequence: CASSTTPSLGTEAFF.

This clonotype was detected only once. The chain recombines TRBV7-6 with TRBJ1-4; D not resolved. This CDR3 contains 12 residues. The V gene lost 6 bases and the J gene lost 5 bases, with 7 bases spanning the gap. The germline CDR1 and CDR2 sequences are SGHVS and FNYEAQ. Written as DNA, the CDR3 is TGTGCCAGCAGTCTGGGGAATGAAAAACTGTTTTTT. Translated: CASSLGNEKLFF.

J is TRBJ2-7 and V is TRBV20-1, with a weak D call TRBD1 (5 bases). V was pared by 2 bases and J by 4 bases, with 15 bases between. CDR1 and CDR2 from the germline V gene are DFQATT and SNEGSKA (reference sequence). This CDR3 is 14 amino acids long. As DNA, the CDR3 is TGCAGTGCTAGAACCTCGGGCAGGGATTACGAGCAGTACTTC. Protein: CSARTSGRDYEQYF.

This chain uses TRBV24-1 with TRBJ1-2; the D is unclear. Germline V lookup: CDR1 KGHDR, CDR2 SFDVKD. CDR3 size: 11 residues. V was cut by 3 bases and J by 5 bases, with 3 bases left in between. The CDR3 coding sequence is TGTGCCACCAGTGATATATATGGCTACACCTTC. Encoded protein: CATSDIYGYTF.

The V and J genes are TRBV6-4 and TRBJ2-3; TRBD2 agrees at 7 bases. Unmatched junction bases numbered 1, after V lost 4 bases and J lost 0 bases. Germline values: CDR1 MRHNA, CDR2 SNTAGT. CDR3 size: 14 residues. DNA for the CDR3: TGTGCCAGCAGTGTAGCGGGTAGCACAGATACGCAGTATTTT. It codes for CASSVAGSTDTQYF.

This clonotype was counted only a few times. The rearrangement uses TRBV10-1 and TRBJ2-5; D remains unclear. The CDR3 is 13 amino acids. Germline V gene data show CDR1 as WNHNN and CDR2 as SYGVQD (reference sequence). Trimming removed 3 bases from V and 0 bases from J, with 5 bases in between. CDR3 bases: TGCGCCAGCAGTGACCAGTACCAAGAGACCCAGTACTTC. Translated: CASSDQYQETQYF.

This rearrangement joins TRBV10-1 to TRBJ2-3; D possibly matches TRBD1 or TRBD2 (5 bases each). This CDR3 has 15 amino acids. V was cut by 1 base and J by 1 base, with 9 bases left in between. Germline V gene lookup returns CDR1 WNHNN and CDR2 SYGVQD (reference sequence). The CDR3 DNA sequence: TGCGCCAGCAGTGAGTACCGGGGCCGCACAGATACGCAGTATTTT. Translating it yields CASSEYRGRTDTQYF.

V is TRBV19 and J is TRBJ1-5; TRBD1 matches at 9 bases. V lost 5 bases and J lost 4; bases outside the gene matches: 6. Germline V lookup: CDR1 LNHDA, CDR2 SQIVND (reference sequence). The CDR3 contains 15 residues. CDR3 region: CASSDQQGANQPQHF. DNA of the CDR3: TGTGCCAGTAGTGACCAACAGGGGGCGAATCAGCCCCAGCATTTT.

This clonotype is medium-sized within its sample. The CDR3 reads CASSRQDLGNYEQYF. The CDR3 DNA reads as TGTGCCAGTAGCCGACAGGATTTGGGGAACTACGAGCAGTACTTC. This chain connects TRBV19 to TRBJ2-7; possible D gene TRBD1, 6 bases. There are 15 residues in the CDR3. Per germline, CDR1 LNHDA and CDR2 SQIVND (reference sequence). With 6 bases removed from V and 3 bases from J, the gap between germline ends came to 18 bases.

A few counts support this clonotype. The V and J genes are TRBV4-3 and TRBJ2-1; D not resolved. This CDR3 is 14 amino acids long. Germline-derived CDR1 and CDR2 are LGHNA and YSLEER. With 0 bases removed from V and 9 bases from J, the gap between germline ends came to 12 bases. CDR3 sequence reads: CASSQDPDSGEQFF. CDR3 DNA sequence: TGCGCCAGCAGCCAAGATCCCGATTCGGGTGAGCAGTTCTTC.

This chain links TRBV15 with TRBJ2-1; 9 positions agree with TRBD1. V dropped 9 bases and J dropped 9; count of bases not matched to a gene: 6. This CDR3 region has 12 residues. The germline gives CDR1 LNHNV, CDR2 YYDKDF (reference sequence). Written as DNA, the CDR3 is TGTGCCACAGGGACAGGGTGGACTGAGCAGTTCTTC. This sequence encodes CATGTGWTEQFF.

The chain carries TRBV20-1 and TRBJ2-5; 7 positions agree with TRBD1. The V segment lost 1 base and the J segment 2 bases; nucleotides outside the gene matches: 4. This CDR3 spans 14 amino acids. CDR1 and CDR2 (germline): DFQATT, SNEGSKA (reference sequence). This CDR3 reads CSARGPGQQETQYF. The CDR3 DNA follows: TGCAGTGCTAGAGGTCCGGGACAGCAAGAGACCCAGTACTTC.

About this clonotype: It is likely a read error, because the conserved phenylalanine at the end of the CDR3 is missing. The chain is built from TRBV12-3 or TRBV12-4 and TRBJ2-7; TRBD1 agrees at 8 bases. CDR3 length equals 14 residues. J gave up 9 bases and V 5 bases, and 12 bases lay outside the gene matches. The CDR3, as DNA: TGTGCCAGCAGTCTCTCCCAGGGGGCCGGCGTGCAGTACTCC. This translates into CASSLSQGAGVQYS.

The V and J genes are TRBV24-1 and TRBJ1-4, with a possible D match to TRBD1 (6 bases). V was shortened by 2 bases and J by 6 bases, with 9 bases between the two germline ends. In germline, CDR1 is KGHDR, CDR2 SFDVKD. The CDR3 loop spans 14 amino acids. The CDR3 sequence: CATSDSGQHEKLFF. The CDR3 DNA reads as TGTGCCACCAGTGATTCAGGACAGCATGAAAAACTGTTTTTT.

This clonotype was detected many times. J is TRBJ2-7 and V is TRBV5-4; D call uncertain. Germline V lookup: CDR1 SGHNT, CDR2 YYREEE (reference sequence). CDR3 size: 12 residues. V dropped 2 bases and J dropped 3 bases, with 6 bases sitting between them. The CDR3 DNA sequence: TGTGCCAGCAGCTTAGGATTCTACGAGCAGTACTTC. Protein sequence: CASSLGFYEQYF. Using reference TRBV5-4 and TRBJ2-7 for the parts outside the CDR3, the full variable domain is ETGVTQSPTHLIKTRGQQVTLRCSSQSGHNTVSWYQQALGQGPQFIFQYYREEENGRGNFPPRFSGLQFPNYSSELNVNALELDDSALYLCASSLGFYEQYFGPGTRLTVT.

The rearrangement uses TRBV19 and TRBJ1-6, with 7 bases identical to TRBD1. V shed 6 bases, J shed 7 bases, and the junction held 12 bases outside the gene matches. There are 16 residues in the CDR3. From germline, CDR1 is LNHDA and CDR2 SQIVND (reference sequence). The CDR3 here is CASRASGQAGNSPLHF. CDR3 nucleotides: TGTGCCAGTAGGGCCTCAGGACAGGCGGGGAATTCACCCCTCCACTTT.

The table lists this clonotype with many counts. The chain has TRBV6-2 or TRBV6-3 and TRBJ1-4; TRBD1 aligns across 9 bases. The CDR3 runs 15 residues. In germline, CDR1 is MNHEY, CDR2 SVGEGT. J gave up 6 bases and V 5 bases, and 7 bases lay outside the gene matches. The CDR3 reads CASSQGQGFDEKLFF. CDR3 nucleotides: TGTGCCAGCAGTCAGGGACAGGGATTCGATGAAAAACTGTTTTTT.

The chain is built from TRBV29-1 and TRBJ1-5, with D tentatively TRBD1 (5 bases). V gave up 2 bases and J gave up 9 bases, with 11 bases separating them. Germline values: CDR1 SQVTM, CDR2 ANQGSEA. This CDR3 region has 12 residues. The CDR3: CSVEQQEGPQHF. CDR3 DNA: TGCAGCGTTGAACAACAGGAAGGGCCCCAGCATTTT.

This rearrangement joins TRBV7-2 to TRBJ2-7; tentative D call: TRBD1 (8 bases). V was trimmed by 2 bases and J by 3 bases, leaving 14 bases between them. The V gene's germline CDR1 is SGHTA and CDR2 FQGNSA. The CDR3 is 15 amino acids. CDR3 amino acids: CASSLRGGQVYEQYF. CDR3 in DNA: TGTGCCAGCAGCTTACGCGGGGGACAGGTCTACGAGCAGTACTTC.

J is TRBJ2-7 and V is TRBV9; 8 nucleotides agree with TRBD1. Germline CDR1 reads SGDLS; CDR2 reads YYNGEE. V was clipped by 2 bases and J by 5 bases; unmatched bases: 3. The CDR3 runs to 13 residues. Here the CDR3 reads CASSVTGDHEQYF. In DNA form, the CDR3 reads TGTGCCAGCAGCGTGACAGGGGACCACGAGCAGTACTTC.

The rearrangement uses TRBV7-2 and TRBJ2-7; D call uncertain. The V gene's germline CDR1 is SGHTA and CDR2 FQGNSA. V was shortened by 6 bases and J by 3 bases, with 12 bases between the two germline ends. The CDR3 loop spans 13 amino acids. DNA for the CDR3: TGTGCCAGCAGTGCTCCGGCTCTCTACGAGCAGTACTTC. Its protein product is CASSAPALYEQYF.

The chain carries TRBV5-1 and TRBJ1-2, with TRBD1 as a possible D gene (5 bases). From germline, CDR1 is SGHRS and CDR2 YFSETQ. V was shortened by 5 bases and J by 9 bases, with 11 bases between the two germline ends. This CDR3 is 11 amino acids long. The CDR3 DNA follows: TGCGCCAGCAGGCAGGGTTGGAGCTACACCTTC. Amino acids: CASRQGWSYTF.

The chain links TRBV19 to TRBJ1-2; no clear D. Germline values: CDR1 LNHDA, CDR2 SQIVND (reference sequence). V was trimmed by 5 bases and J by 2 bases, leaving 9 bases between them. This CDR3 region has 13 residues. The CDR3 sequence: CASSFGQNYGYTF. The CDR3, as DNA: TGTGCCAGTAGTTTCGGCCAGAACTATGGCTACACCTTC.

The chain joins TRBV20-1 to TRBJ2-2; no firm D call. Germline V gene data show CDR1 as DFQATT and CDR2 as SNEGSKA (reference sequence). The CDR3 contains 12 residues. The ends were cut back, 4 bases at V and 0 bases at J, with 3 bases in the middle. The CDR3 here is CSANANTGELFF. DNA for the CDR3: TGCAGTGCTAATGCGAACACCGGGGAGCTGTTTTTT.

This chain links TRBV10-2 with TRBJ1-4, with a weak D call TRBD1 (5 bases). The CDR3 sequence is 15 residues long. The germline V and J ends were trimmed by 1 base and 7 bases, with 13 bases remaining between them. In germline, CDR1 is WSHSY, CDR2 SAAADI. The CDR3 DNA is TGCGCCAGCAGTGAGTTGGTCGGGAGGGGTGAAAAACTGTTTTTT. Translation gives CASSELVGRGEKLFF.

The chain joins TRBV10-3 to TRBJ2-7; D gene uncertain. Per the germline V gene, CDR1 is ENHRY and CDR2 is SYGVKD. Trimming stripped 6 bases from V and 3 bases from J, with 9 bases between. The CDR3 totals 12 residues. The CDR3 here is CAIRRPFYEQYF. The CDR3 nucleotides read TGTGCCATCAGACGGCCGTTCTACGAGCAGTACTTC.

This chain uses TRBV4-2 with TRBJ2-7; no clear D gene. CDR1 and CDR2 from the germline V gene are LGHNA and YNFKEQ. The CDR3 consists of 17 residues. Trimming stripped 0 bases from V and 2 bases from J, with 17 bases between. CDR3 in DNA: TGTGCCAGCAGCCAAGATCAAGGCACAGCCCAACCCTACGAGCAGTACTTC. Protein sequence: CASSQDQGTAQPYEQYF.

The V gene is TRBV11-1, the J gene TRBJ2-7, with 7 bases aligning to TRBD1. The CDR3 runs 16 residues. Looked up from germline, CDR1 is SGHAT and CDR2 is FQDESV (reference sequence). The V gene end was trimmed by 8 bases and the J gene end by 0 bases; junction bases not matched to a gene: 13. The CDR3 nucleotides read TGTGCCAGCCTCAGCCGGGACAGTGCTCCCTCCTACGAGCAGTACTTC. It specifies CASLSRDSAPSYEQYF.

This clonotype was observed many times. The chain carries TRBV13 and TRBJ2-7, with a weak D call TRBD2 (5 bases). Trimming removed 6 bases at V and 2 bases at J, with 14 bases between. There are 14 residues in the CDR3. Per germline, CDR1 PRHDT and CDR2 FYEKMQ (reference sequence). DNA for the CDR3: TGTGCCAGCAGGGTGGCGGGCAACCCCTACGAGCAGTACTTC. This codes for CASRVAGNPYEQYF.